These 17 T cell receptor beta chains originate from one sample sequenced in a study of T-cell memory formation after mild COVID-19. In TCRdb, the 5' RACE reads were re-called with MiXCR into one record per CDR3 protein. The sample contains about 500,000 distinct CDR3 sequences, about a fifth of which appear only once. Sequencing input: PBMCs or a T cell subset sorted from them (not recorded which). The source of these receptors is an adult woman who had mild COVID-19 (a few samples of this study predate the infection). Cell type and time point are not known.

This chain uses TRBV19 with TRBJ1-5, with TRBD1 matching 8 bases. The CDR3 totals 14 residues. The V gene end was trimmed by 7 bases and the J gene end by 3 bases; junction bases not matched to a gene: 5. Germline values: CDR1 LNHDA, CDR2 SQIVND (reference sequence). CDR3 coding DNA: TGTGCCAGTAATCGACAGGGGTACAATCAGCCCCAGCATTTT. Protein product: CASNRQGYNQPQHF.

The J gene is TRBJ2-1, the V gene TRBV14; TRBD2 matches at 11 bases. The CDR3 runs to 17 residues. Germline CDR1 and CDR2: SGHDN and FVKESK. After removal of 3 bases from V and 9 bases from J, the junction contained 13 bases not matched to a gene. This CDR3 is CASSHLGTSGSSSEQFF. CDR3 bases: TGTGCCAGCAGCCATCTGGGCACTAGCGGGAGCTCATCTGAGCAGTTCTTC.

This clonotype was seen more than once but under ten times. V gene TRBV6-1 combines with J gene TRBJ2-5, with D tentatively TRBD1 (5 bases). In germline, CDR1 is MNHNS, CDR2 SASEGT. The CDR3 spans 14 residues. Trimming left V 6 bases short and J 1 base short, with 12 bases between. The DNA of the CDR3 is TGTGCCAGCAGAACAGGCGGAATCCAAGAGACCCAGTACTTC. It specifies CASRTGGIQETQYF.

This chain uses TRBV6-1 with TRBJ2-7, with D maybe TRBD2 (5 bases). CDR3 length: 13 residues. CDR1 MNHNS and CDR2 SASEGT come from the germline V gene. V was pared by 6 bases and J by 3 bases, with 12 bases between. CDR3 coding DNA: TGTGCCAGCAGGAGGGCCGATTACTACGAGCAGTACTTC. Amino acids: CASRRADYYEQYF.

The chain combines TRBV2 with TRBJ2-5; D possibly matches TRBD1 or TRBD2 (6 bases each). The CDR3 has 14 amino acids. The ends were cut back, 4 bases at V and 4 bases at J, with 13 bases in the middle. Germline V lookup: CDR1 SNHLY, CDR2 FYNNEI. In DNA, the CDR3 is TGTGCCAGCAGTGCGGGGGCGGGTCCAGAGACCCAGTACTTC. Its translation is CASSAGAGPETQYF.

In DNA form, the CDR3 reads TGCGCCAGCAGCCCGGGCCCGGCCTACTCCTACGAGCAGTACTTC. It encodes CASSPGPAYSYEQYF. The genes are TRBV5-1 and TRBJ2-7; D unresolved. This CDR3 contains 15 residues. Germline-derived CDR1 and CDR2 are SGHRS and YFSETQ. Trimming left V 4 bases short and J 0 bases short, with 14 bases between.

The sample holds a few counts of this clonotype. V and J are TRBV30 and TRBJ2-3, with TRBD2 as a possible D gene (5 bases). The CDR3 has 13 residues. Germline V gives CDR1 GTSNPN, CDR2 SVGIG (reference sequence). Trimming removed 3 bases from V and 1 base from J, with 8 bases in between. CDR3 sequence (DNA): TGTGCCTGGAGCCCCGGGGGCACAGATACGCAGTATTTT. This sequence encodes CAWSPGGTDTQYF.

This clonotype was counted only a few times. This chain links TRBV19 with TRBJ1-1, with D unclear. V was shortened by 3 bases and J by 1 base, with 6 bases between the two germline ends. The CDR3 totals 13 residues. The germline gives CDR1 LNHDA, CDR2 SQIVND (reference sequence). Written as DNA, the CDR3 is TGTGCCAGTAGTATGGAGGGGAACACTGAAGCTTTCTTT. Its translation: CASSMEGNTEAFF.

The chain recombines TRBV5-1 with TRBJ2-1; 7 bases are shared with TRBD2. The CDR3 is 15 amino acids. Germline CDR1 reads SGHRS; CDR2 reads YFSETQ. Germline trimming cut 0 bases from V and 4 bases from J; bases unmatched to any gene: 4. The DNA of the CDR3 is TGCGCCAGCAGCTTGGTGTCTAGCGGATACAATGAGCAGTTCTTC. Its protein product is CASSLVSSGYNEQFF.

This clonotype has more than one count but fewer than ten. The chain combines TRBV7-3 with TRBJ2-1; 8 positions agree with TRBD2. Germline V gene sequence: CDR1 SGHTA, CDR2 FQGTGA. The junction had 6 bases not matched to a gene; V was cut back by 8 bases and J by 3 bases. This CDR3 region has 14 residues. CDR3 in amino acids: CASGAGVDYNEQFF. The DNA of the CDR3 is TGTGCCAGCGGAGCGGGGGTGGACTACAATGAGCAGTTCTTC. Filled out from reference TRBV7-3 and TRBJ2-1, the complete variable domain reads GAGVSQTPSNKVTEKGKYVELRCDPISGHTALYWYRQSLGQGPEFLIYFQGTGAADDSGLPNDRFFAVRPEGSVSTLKIQRTERGDSAVYLCASGAGVDYNEQFFGPGTRLTVL.

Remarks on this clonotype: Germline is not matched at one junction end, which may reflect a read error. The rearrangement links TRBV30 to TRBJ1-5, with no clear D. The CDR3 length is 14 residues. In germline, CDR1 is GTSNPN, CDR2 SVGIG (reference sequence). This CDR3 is CAWSVGQLNEPQHF. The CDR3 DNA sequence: TGTGCCTGGAGTGTCGGCCAGCTCAATGAGCCCCAGCATTTT.

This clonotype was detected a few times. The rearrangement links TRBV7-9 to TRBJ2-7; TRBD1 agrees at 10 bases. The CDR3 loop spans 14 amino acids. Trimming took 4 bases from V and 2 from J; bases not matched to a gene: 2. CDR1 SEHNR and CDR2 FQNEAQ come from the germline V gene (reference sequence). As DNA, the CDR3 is TGTGCCAGCAGCTGGGGGACAGGGGCCTACGAGCAGTACTTC. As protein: CASSWGTGAYEQYF.

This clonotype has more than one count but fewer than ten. The DNA for the CDR3 is TGTGCCAGCAGTTTTAACGTAGGAACTGAAGCTTTCTTT. Protein product: CASSFNVGTEAFF. The V and J genes are TRBV12-3 or TRBV12-4 and TRBJ1-1, with no clear D. The CDR3 sequence is 13 residues long. V lost 3 bases and J 5 bases, leaving 10 bases between the germline ends.

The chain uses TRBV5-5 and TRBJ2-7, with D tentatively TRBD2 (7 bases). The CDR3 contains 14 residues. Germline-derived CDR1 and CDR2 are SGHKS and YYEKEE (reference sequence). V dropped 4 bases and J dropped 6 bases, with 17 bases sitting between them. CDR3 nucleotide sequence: TGTGCCAGCAGCGGGGGGGACATGCCCTTCGAGCAGTACTTC. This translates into CASSGGDMPFEQYF.

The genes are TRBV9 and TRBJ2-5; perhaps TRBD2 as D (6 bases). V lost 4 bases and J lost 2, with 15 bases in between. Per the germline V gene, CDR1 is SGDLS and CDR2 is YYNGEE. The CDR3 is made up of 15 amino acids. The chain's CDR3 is CASSLRGLDQETQYF. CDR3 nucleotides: TGTGCCAGCAGCTTAAGGGGACTCGATCAAGAGACCCAGTACTTC.

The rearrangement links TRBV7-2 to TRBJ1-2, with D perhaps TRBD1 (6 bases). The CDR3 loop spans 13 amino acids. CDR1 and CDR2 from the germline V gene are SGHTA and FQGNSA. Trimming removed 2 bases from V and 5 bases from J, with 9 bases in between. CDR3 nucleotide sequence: TGTGCCAGCAGCTTATACACAGGGTATGGCTACACCTTC. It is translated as CASSLYTGYGYTF.

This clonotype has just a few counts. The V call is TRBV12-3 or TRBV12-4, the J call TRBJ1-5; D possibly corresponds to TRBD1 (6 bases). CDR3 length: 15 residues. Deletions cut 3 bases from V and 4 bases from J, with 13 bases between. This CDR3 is CASSFMGQGNQPQHF. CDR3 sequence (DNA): TGTGCCAGCAGTTTTATGGGGCAGGGGAATCAGCCCCAGCATTTT.